The 21 T cell receptor beta chains given below trace back to one sample, sequenced in a study of T cell changes during pregnancy in multiple sclerosis (dated by TCRdb to about 2019). The library relied on the immunoSEQ multiplex PCR assay. What TCRdb holds here is the immuneACCESS table cut down to in-frame rearrangements. Part of the clones is not present; checked against another copy, under half of the missing clones reflect an unresolved V gene, and the others are unexplained. Here the sample has approximately 57,000 clones; around 92% occur a single time. Approximately 0.21% of the sample is taken by the ten largest. The material was CD4+ T cells from peripheral blood mononuclear cells, obtained in the second trimester of pregnancy. The receptor source for this set is a female donor with multiple sclerosis, enrolled in a pregnancy study.

The gene calls are TRBV15 and TRBJ2-1; 12 nucleotides agree with TRBD1. The CDR3 totals 17 residues. Per germline, CDR1 LNHNV and CDR2 YYDKDF (reference sequence). The junction had 8 bases not matched to a gene; V was cut back by 2 bases and J by 6 bases. CDR3 in amino acids: CATSRNTGTGGINEQFF. The CDR3 DNA reads TGTGCCACCAGCAGAAACACCGGGACAGGGGGCATCAATGAGCAGTTCTTC.

The chain carries TRBV27 and TRBJ2-7, with 10 bases lining up with TRBD2. This CDR3 has 14 residues. Germline trimming cut 2 bases from V and 3 bases from J; bases unmatched to any gene: 1. Looked up from germline, CDR1 is MNHEY and CDR2 is SMNVEV (reference sequence). The CDR3 nucleotides read TGTGCCAGCAGTTTACTAGCGGGGGACTACGAGCAGTACTTC. It codes for CASSLLAGDYEQYF.

The chain couples TRBV4-1 to TRBJ1-4; 7 bases fit TRBD1. Germline V lookup: CDR1 MGHRA, CDR2 YSYEKL. This CDR3 has 16 residues. V dropped 4 bases and J dropped 6; count of bases not matched to a gene: 11. CDR3 nucleotides: TGCGCCAGCAGCCGCCTACCCGGGACAGCTGATGAAAAACTGTTTTTT. This gives the protein CASSRLPGTADEKLFF.

This clone was seen more than once but under ten times. The DNA is left out, because the CDR3 cannot be placed on it with certainty; the CDR3 is given as TCRdb lists it. CDR3 residues: CASSVTGVPEAFF. J is TRBJ1-1 and V is TRBV2; whether TRBD1, the table's D call, matches the DNA was not checked. The CDR3 is 13 amino acids in total, end residues counted. Germline V lookup: CDR1 SNHLY, CDR2 FYNNEI.

The sample holds one count of this clone. The V gene is TRBV7-3, the J gene TRBJ2-2; 8 bases are shared with TRBD2. This CDR3 spans 16 amino acids. Germline CDR1 SGHTA, CDR2 FQGTGA. J gave up 6 bases and V 6 bases, and 12 bases lay outside the gene matches. CDR3 protein: CASSISGTRGSGELFF. For the CDR3, the DNA is TGTGCCAGCAGTATATCCGGGACTAGAGGGTCCGGGGAGCTGTTTTTT.

The V call is TRBV5-1, the J call TRBJ2-3, with D uncertain. Between the trimmed V and J ends, which lost 1 base and 3 bases, there was a span of 9 bases. Germline lookup yields CDR1 SGHRS and CDR2 YFSETQ. This CDR3 is 14 amino acids long. The CDR3 coding sequence is TGCGCCAGCAGCTTGAGTCAGCGAACAGATACGCAGTATTTT. This codes for CASSLSQRTDTQYF. Using reference TRBV5-1 and TRBJ2-3 for the parts outside the CDR3, the full variable domain is KAGVTQTPRYLIKTRGQQVTLSCSPISGHRSVSWYQQTPGQGLQFLFEYFSETQRNKGNFPGRFSGRQFSNSRSEMNVSTLELGDSALYLCASSLSQRTDTQYFGPGTRLTVL.

The chain is built from TRBV5-4 and TRBJ1-5, with TRBD1 matching over 10 bases. CDR3 length: 15 amino acids. Germline-derived CDR1 and CDR2 are SGHNT and YYREEE (reference sequence). V lost 0 bases, J lost 5 bases, and 2 bases stayed unmatched. The CDR3 here is CASSLGGTGDQPQHF. In DNA form, the CDR3 reads TGTGCCAGCAGCTTGGGGGGGACAGGGGATCAGCCCCAGCATTTT.

V gene TRBV5-1 combines with J gene TRBJ2-2, with TRBD2 as a possible D gene (5 bases). The V and J ends lost 0 bases and 0 bases respectively, with 6 bases between them. The CDR3 runs 15 residues. Germline values: CDR1 SGHRS, CDR2 YFSETQ. Written as DNA, the CDR3 is TGCGCCAGCAGCTTGGGTAGCGCGAACACCGGGGAGCTGTTTTTT. Protein: CASSLGSANTGELFF.

This clone was observed a handful of times. Other DNA variants within this sample encode the same CDR3. The chain joins TRBV2 to TRBJ2-1; 14 bases are a match to TRBD2. CDR1 is SNHLY and CDR2 is FYNNEI in the germline V gene. This CDR3 has 17 amino acids. With 6 bases clipped from V and 7 bases from J, the junction kept 11 bases outside the gene matches. This CDR3 reads CASSYSGLAGVYNEQFF. In DNA form, the CDR3 reads TGTGCCAGCAGCTACTCGGGACTAGCGGGAGTGTATAATGAGCAGTTCTTC. Supplemented by reference TRBV2 and TRBJ2-1, the full variable domain reads EPEVTQTPSHQVTQMGQEVILRCVPISNHLYFYWYRQILGQKVEFLVSFYNNEISEKSEIFDDQFSVERPDGSNFTLKIRSTKLEDSAMYFCASSYSGLAGVYNEQFFGPGTRLTVL.

This clone is a singleton in its sample. The J gene is TRBJ2-7, the V gene TRBV11-2; TRBD2 is a possible D gene (5 bases). The CDR3 runs to 15 residues. Per the germline V gene, CDR1 is SGHAT and CDR2 is FQNNGV. V was shortened by 0 bases and J by 1 base, with 10 bases between the two germline ends. The DNA of the CDR3 is TGTGCCAGCAGCTTAGACCCCGGGGTGTCCTACGAGCAGTACTTC. It yields the protein CASSLDPGVSYEQYF. Supplemented by reference TRBV11-2 and TRBJ2-7, the full variable domain reads EAGVAQSPRYKIIEKRQSVAFWCNPISGHATLYWYQQILGQGPKLLIQFQNNGVVDDSQLPKDRFSAERLKGVDSTLKIQPAKLEDSAVYLCASSLDPGVSYEQYFGPGTRLTVT.

The rearrangement joins TRBV7-2 to TRBJ1-5, with 9 bases lining up with TRBD1. V shed 5 bases, J shed 2 bases, and the junction held 7 bases outside the gene matches. CDR1 and CDR2 from the germline V gene are SGHTA and FQGNSA. This CDR3 spans 16 amino acids. The CDR3 DNA follows: TGTGCCAGCAGCCAAACAGGGGGCCGCGGCAATCAGCCCCAGCATTTT. Amino acids: CASSQTGGRGNQPQHF.

The V gene is TRBV2, the J gene TRBJ2-5, with a possible D match to TRBD1 (6 bases). The ends were cut back, 6 bases at V and 4 bases at J, with 18 bases in the middle. The CDR3 length is 15 residues. Per germline, CDR1 SNHLY and CDR2 FYNNEI. Here the CDR3 reads CASSGAGARGETQYF. In nucleotides, the CDR3 is TGTGCCAGCAGCGGGGCAGGGGCGAGGGGAGAGACCCAGTACTTC.

The chain carries TRBV18 and TRBJ2-1, with a tentative D call TRBD1 (6 bases). The CDR3 covers 14 residues. In germline, CDR1 is KGHSH, CDR2 LQKENI. Trimming shortened V by 4 bases and J by 8 bases, and 15 bases separated the two germline ends. CDR3 DNA: TGTGCCAGCTCACGGAATGGACAGTCCCATGAGCAGTTCTTC. It specifies CASSRNGQSHEQFF.

Of note for this clone: One end of the junction does not line up with germline, which may come from a read error. The chain carries TRBV18 and TRBJ2-7, with 7 nucleotides matching TRBD2. Germline CDR1 and CDR2: KGHSH and LQKENI. This CDR3 spans 13 amino acids. CDR3 in DNA: TGTGCCAGCTCACGTCTGGGAGCGGGGCAACTAAAATTC. This gives the protein CASSRLGAGQLKF. The whole variable domain, remainder taken from reference TRBV18 and TRBJ2-7, is NAGVMQNPRHLVRRRGQEARLRCSPMKGHSHVYWYRQLPEEGLKFMVYLQKENIIDESGMPKERFSAEFPKEGPSILRIQQVVRGDSAAYFCASSRLGAGQLKFGPGTRLTVT.

This clone was seen once. The V gene is TRBV11-2, the J gene TRBJ1-1; the D gene is possibly TRBD1 (6 bases). Deletions cut 11 bases from V and 2 bases from J, with 18 bases between. The CDR3 is 14 residues long. Germline loops: CDR1 SGHAT, CDR2 FQNNGV. The CDR3 protein is CAYSSGQLNTEAFF. CDR3 bases: TGTGCCTATTCCAGTGGACAGTTAAACACTGAAGCTTTCTTT. The variable domain in full, completed from reference TRBV11-2 and TRBJ1-1, reads EAGVAQSPRYKIIEKRQSVAFWCNPISGHATLYWYQQILGQGPKLLIQFQNNGVVDDSQLPKDRFSAERLKGVDSTLKIQPAKLEDSAVYLCAYSSGQLNTEAFFGQGTRLTVV.

CDR3 nucleotides: TGTGCCAGCAGCAGGGGAAGGGGCACTGAAGCTTTCTTT. Amino acids: CASSRGRGTEAFF. The chain links TRBV6-1 to TRBJ1-1; tentative D call: TRBD1 (6 bases). This CDR3 spans 13 amino acids. V lost 6 bases and J lost 4, with 12 bases in between. The germline V gene has CDR1 MNHNS and CDR2 SASEGT.

The chain recombines TRBV18 with TRBJ2-5; no clear D. The CDR3 covers 14 residues. V lost 2 bases, J lost 4 bases, and 11 bases lay in between. Per germline, CDR1 KGHSH and CDR2 LQKENI. CDR3 sequence (DNA): TGTGCCAGCTCACCAGAGGTCCGAGTAGAGACCCAGTACTTC. Protein product: CASSPEVRVETQYF.

This clone has only a few counts. In DNA form, the CDR3 reads TGTGCCTGGAGTGTTATCACAGGGAACGAAGCTTTCTTT. Its protein product is CAWSVITGNEAFF. This chain connects TRBV30 to TRBJ1-1; tentative D call: TRBD1 (6 bases). The V gene lost 0 bases and the J gene lost 8 bases, with 13 bases spanning the gap. The CDR3 is made up of 13 amino acids. CDR1 GTSNPN and CDR2 SVGIG come from the germline V gene (reference sequence).

The chain has TRBV5-1 and TRBJ1-1; 7 bases match TRBD1. After removal of 3 bases from V and 5 bases from J, the junction contained 10 bases not matched to a gene. This CDR3 is 15 amino acids long. The germline CDR1 and CDR2 sequences are SGHRS and YFSETQ. DNA of the CDR3: TGCGCCAGCAGCTCCCTCAGGGGGTCGTATACTGAAGCTTTCTTT. Translated: CASSSLRGSYTEAFF.

The V call is TRBV27, the J call TRBJ1-1; D is perhaps TRBD1 (5 bases). In germline, CDR1 is MNHEY, CDR2 SMNVEV (reference sequence). The CDR3 is 16 amino acids. Trimming removed 8 bases from V and 0 bases from J, with 19 bases in between. The CDR3, as DNA: TGTGCCAGCTATATCGTGGGGCAGCCCCTGAACACTGAAGCTTTCTTT. Encoded protein: CASYIVGQPLNTEAFF.

The chain recombines TRBV5-4 with TRBJ2-1; 8 bases agree with TRBD1. The V segment lost 1 base and the J segment 7 bases; nucleotides outside the gene matches: 7. The CDR3 runs to 15 residues. The germline gives CDR1 SGHNT, CDR2 YYREEE (reference sequence). DNA of the CDR3: TGTGCCAGCAGCTTGTCCCGGACAGGGATGAATGAGCAGTTCTTC. Protein product: CASSLSRTGMNEQFF.